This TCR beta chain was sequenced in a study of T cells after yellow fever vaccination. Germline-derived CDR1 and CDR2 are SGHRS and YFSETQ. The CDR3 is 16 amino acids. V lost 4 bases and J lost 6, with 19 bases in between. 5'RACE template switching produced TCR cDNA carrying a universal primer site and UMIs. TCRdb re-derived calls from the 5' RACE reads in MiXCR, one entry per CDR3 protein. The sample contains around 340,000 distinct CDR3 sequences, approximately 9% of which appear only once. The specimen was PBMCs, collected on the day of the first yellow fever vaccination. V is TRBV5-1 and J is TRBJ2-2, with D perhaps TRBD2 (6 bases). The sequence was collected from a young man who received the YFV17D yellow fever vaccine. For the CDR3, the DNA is TGCGCCAGCAGCCGGAGCGGGTTTTTCCAGCCCGGGGAGCTGTTTTTT. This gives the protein CASSRSGFFQPGELFF.